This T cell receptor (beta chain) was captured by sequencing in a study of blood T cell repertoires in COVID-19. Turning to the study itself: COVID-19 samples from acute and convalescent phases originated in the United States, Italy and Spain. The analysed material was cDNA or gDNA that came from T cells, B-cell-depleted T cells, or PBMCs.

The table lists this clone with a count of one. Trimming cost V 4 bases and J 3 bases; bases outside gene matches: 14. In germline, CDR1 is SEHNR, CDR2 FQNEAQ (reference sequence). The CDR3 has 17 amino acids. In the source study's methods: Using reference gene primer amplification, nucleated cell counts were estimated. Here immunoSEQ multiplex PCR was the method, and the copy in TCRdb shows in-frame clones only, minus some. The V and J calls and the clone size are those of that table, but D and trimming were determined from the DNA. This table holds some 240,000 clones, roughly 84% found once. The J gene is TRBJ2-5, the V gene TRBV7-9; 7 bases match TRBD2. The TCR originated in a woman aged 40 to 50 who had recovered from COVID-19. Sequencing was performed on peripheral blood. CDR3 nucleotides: TGTGCCAGCAGCTCCCTGCTGGGGACTAACCGAAAAGAGACCCAGTACTTC. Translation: CASSSLLGTNRKETQYF.